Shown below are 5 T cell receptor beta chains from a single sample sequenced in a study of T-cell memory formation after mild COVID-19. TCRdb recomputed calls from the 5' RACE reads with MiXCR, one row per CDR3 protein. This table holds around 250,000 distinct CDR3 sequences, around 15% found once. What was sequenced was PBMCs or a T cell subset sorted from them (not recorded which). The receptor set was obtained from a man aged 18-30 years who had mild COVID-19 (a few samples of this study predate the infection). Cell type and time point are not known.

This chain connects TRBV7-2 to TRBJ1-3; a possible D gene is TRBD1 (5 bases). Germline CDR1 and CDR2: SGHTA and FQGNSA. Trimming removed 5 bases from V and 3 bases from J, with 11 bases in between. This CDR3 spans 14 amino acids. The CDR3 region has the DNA TGTGCCAGCAGCAGAGGGGTTAGTGGAAACACCATATATTTT. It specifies CASSRGVSGNTIYF.

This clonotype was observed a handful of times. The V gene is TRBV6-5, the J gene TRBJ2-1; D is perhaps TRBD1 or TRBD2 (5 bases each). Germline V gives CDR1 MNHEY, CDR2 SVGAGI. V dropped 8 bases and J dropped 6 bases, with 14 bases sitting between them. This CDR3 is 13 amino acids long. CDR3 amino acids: CASGLRAGNEQFF. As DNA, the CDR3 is TGTGCCAGCGGGCTCAGGGCGGGCAATGAGCAGTTCTTC.

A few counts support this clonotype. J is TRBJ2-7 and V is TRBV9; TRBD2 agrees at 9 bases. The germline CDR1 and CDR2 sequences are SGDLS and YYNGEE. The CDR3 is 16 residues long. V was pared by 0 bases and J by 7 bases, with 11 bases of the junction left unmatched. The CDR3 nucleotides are TGTGCCAGCAGCGTAGCGGCTAGCGGGGCAAAACGGGAGCAGTACTTC. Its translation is CASSVAASGAKREQYF.

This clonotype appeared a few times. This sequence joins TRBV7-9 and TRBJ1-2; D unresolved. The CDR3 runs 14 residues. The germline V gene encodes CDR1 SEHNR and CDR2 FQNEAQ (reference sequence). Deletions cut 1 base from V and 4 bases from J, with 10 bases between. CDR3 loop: CASSLVSTAYGYTF. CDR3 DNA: TGTGCCAGCAGCTTAGTCTCCACGGCCTATGGCTACACCTTC. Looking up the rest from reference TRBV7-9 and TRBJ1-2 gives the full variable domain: DTGVSQNPRHKITKRGQNVTFRCDPISEHNRLYWYRQTLGQGPEFLTYFQNEAQLEKSRLLSDRFSAERPKGSFSTLEIQRTEQGDSAMYLCASSLVSTAYGYTFGSGTRLTVV.

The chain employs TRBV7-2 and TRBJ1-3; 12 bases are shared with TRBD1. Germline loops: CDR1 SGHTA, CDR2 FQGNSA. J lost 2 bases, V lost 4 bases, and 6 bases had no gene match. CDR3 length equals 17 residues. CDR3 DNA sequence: TGTGCCAGCAGCTCCCCGGGACAGGGGGCGACTGGAAACACCATATATTTT. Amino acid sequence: CASSSPGQGATGNTIYF.